This TCR beta chain was captured by sequencing in a study of blood T cells in healthy people across ages. Study background: Researchers report that template switching captured about one barcoded beta molecule per two T cells. Whole-study results and caveats: Donors of long life had a larger count of naive CD4+ cells and greater diversity than aged donors.

Samples each had at least 6 micrograms of total RNA extracted. With regard to this clonotype: Its specificity is unknown.

The second PCR ran roughly 6 to 11 cycles with a sample-barcoded 5' primer and J-beta primers. TCRdb redid the calling of the 5' RACE reads with MiXCR, one entry per CDR3 protein. The sample shows some 940,000 distinct CDR3 sequences, roughly 28% of them seen only once. Trimming removed 1 base from V and 5 bases from J, with 11 bases in between. Germline V lookup: CDR1 SEHNR, CDR2 FQNEAQ (reference sequence). This CDR3 has 14 residues. This same sample was also part of a study on T cells of mothers and their children. That paper states: There was no detection of any persistent microchimeric T cell clones.

The V call is TRBV7-9, the J call TRBJ1-2; D possibly corresponds to TRBD1 (5 bases). Sequencing input: blood. The receptor comes from a middle-aged woman in good health. The CDR3 protein is CASSLERGPYGYTF. CDR3 nucleotide sequence: TGTGCCAGCAGCTTAGAAAGGGGCCCTTATGGCTACACCTTC.